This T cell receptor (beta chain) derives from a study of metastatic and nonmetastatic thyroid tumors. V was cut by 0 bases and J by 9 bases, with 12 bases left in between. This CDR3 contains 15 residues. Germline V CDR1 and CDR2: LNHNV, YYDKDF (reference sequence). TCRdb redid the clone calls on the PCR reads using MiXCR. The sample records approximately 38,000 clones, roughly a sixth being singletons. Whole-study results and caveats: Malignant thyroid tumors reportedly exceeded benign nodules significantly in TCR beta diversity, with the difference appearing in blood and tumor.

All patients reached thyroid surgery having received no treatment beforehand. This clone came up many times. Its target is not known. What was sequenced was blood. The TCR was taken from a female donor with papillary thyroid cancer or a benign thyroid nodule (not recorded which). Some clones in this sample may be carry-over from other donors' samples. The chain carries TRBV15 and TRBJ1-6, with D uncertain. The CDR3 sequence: CATSRDVIPTSPLHF. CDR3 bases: TGTGCCACCAGCAGAGATGTCATTCCAACTTCACCCCTCCACTTT.